This T cell receptor beta chain was profiled in a study of blood T cells in healthy people across ages. Whole-study results and caveats: Diversity estimates from one million T cells were considered underestimates.

This CDR3 has 14 amino acids. Germline V gives CDR1 SGHKS, CDR2 YYEKEE (reference sequence). As concerns this clonotype: Its antigen is undetermined.

The second PCR ran roughly 6 to 12 cycles with a sample-barcoded 5' primer and J-beta primers. Each cDNA molecule carried a tag from a template-switch adaptor that contained 12 random nucleotides. TCRdb reprocessed the 5' RACE reads via MiXCR and lists one record per CDR3 protein. The table lists 1 million or so distinct CDR3 sequences, roughly 45% of them singletons, with approximately 17% in the top ten. The sequence was obtained from an older woman in good health. The specimen sequenced was blood. This sequence joins TRBV5-5 and TRBJ2-5; D may be TRBD1 (6 bases). The J call may be in error: the DNA end matches TRBJ2-7 better. The CDR3 loop is CASSPDRSRNEQYF. The CDR3 bases are TGTGCCAGCAGCCCAGACAGGTCTCGAAACGAGCAGTACTTC.